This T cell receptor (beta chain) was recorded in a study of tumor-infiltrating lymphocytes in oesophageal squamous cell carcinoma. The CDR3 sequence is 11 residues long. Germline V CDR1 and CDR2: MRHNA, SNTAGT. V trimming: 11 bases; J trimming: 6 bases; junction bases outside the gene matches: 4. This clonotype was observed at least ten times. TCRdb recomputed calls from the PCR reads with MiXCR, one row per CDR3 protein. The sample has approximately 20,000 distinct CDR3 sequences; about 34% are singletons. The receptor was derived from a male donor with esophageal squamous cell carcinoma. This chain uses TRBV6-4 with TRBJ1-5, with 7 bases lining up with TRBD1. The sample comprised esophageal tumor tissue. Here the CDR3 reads CADPGGQPQHF. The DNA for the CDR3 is TGTGCCGACCCAGGGGGTCAGCCCCAGCATTTT.